Listed below are T cell receptor beta chains from one sample, sequenced in a study of blood T cell repertoires in COVID-19. TCRdb keeps only in-frame clones here, not all; method: immunoSEQ multiplex PCR. The sample records fewer than 120,000 clones, roughly 87% being singletons. The specimen was peripheral blood. The receptors shown here come from a human donor in a cohort sampled during active COVID-19. CDR3s include the opening cysteine and the closing phenylalanine or tryptophan. The order of the fields is CDR3 length, J gene, clone size, D gene, V gene, CDR3 DNA, CDR3 protein. D genes are given only for firm matches. Rows may omit the clone size; those that give it use once, few, many or a size class.

length: 16; J: TRBJ2-7; size: once; D: TRBD2; V: TRBV11-2; DNA: TGTGCCAGCAGCTTAGTAGGCGGGGGACGGAGCTACGAGCAGTACTTC; CDR3: CASSLVGGGRSYEQYF
length: 13; J: TRBJ2-5; size: .; D: .; V: TRBV18; DNA: TGTGCCAGCTCAGCGACAGTCCAAGAGACCCAGTACTTC; CDR3: CASSATVQETQYF
length: 15; J: TRBJ2-2; size: .; D: TRBD2; V: TRBV5-4; DNA: TGTGCCAGCAGCTTGAAGCGGGGGGACACCGGGGAGCTGTTTTTT; CDR3: CASSLKRGDTGELFF
length: 16; J: TRBJ1-1; size: .; D: TRBD1; V: TRBV10-3; DNA: TGTGCCATCAGGGGGGGACAGGGTATTACGAACACTGAAGCTTTCTTT; CDR3: CAIRGGQGITNTEAFF
length: 15; J: TRBJ2-7; size: .; D: TRBD2; V: TRBV7-2; DNA: TGTGCCAGCAGCCAATACCGGCGGGGGGCCAACGAGCAGTACTTC; CDR3: CASSQYRRGANEQYF
length: 17; J: TRBJ2-1; size: .; D: .; V: TRBV18; DNA: TGTGCCAGCTCACCACCGGCGGGCTCCATGAAGGCCAATGAGCAGTTCTTC; CDR3: CASSPPAGSMKANEQFF
length: 14; J: TRBJ2-6; size: .; D: .; V: TRBV10-3; DNA: TGTGCCATCAGTCTAACGTCTGGGGCCAACGTCCTGACTTTC; CDR3: CAISLTSGANVLTF
length: 18; J: TRBJ2-3; size: .; D: .; V: TRBV9; DNA: TGTGCCAGCAGCCCCCAATGGTCAGCGGACCCTAGCACAGATACGCAGTATTTT; CDR3: CASSPQWSADPSTDTQYF
length: 14; J: TRBJ1-2; size: .; D: TRBD1; V: TRBV3-1/TRBV3-2; DNA: TGTGCCAGCAGCCAAGTTCAGGGGGCAGATGGCTACACCTTC; CDR3: CASSQVQGADGYTF
length: 18; J: TRBJ2-2; size: .; D: TRBD1; V: TRBV4-3; DNA: TGCGCCAGCAGCCTCCAAGCTGGGACAGGGGGCGGAACCGGGGAGCTGTTTTTT; CDR3: CASSLQAGTGGGTGELFF
length: 15; J: TRBJ2-1; size: .; D: .; V: TRBV5-1; DNA: TGCGCCAGCACTAGAAACGGAGTGGAAGACAATGAGCAGTTCTTC; CDR3: CASTRNGVEDNEQFF
length: 17; J: TRBJ2-3; size: .; D: TRBD2; V: TRBV19; DNA: TGTGCCAGTAGTAATTGGCTAGCGGGGGGGAACACAGATACGCAGTATTTT; CDR3: CASSNWLAGGNTDTQYF
length: 14; J: TRBJ2-1; size: .; D: .; V: TRBV30; DNA: TGTGCCTGGAGTGTACGCCTAGCGTATAATGAGCAGTTCTTC; CDR3: CAWSVRLAYNEQFF
length: 16; J: TRBJ2-2; size: .; D: TRBD2; V: TRBV11-2; DNA: TGTGCCAGCAGCTCGACTAGCGGGAGTGGCGCCGGGGAGCTGTTTTTT; CDR3: CASSSTSGSGAGELFF
length: 15; J: TRBJ2-4; size: once; D: TRBD1; V: TRBV7-2; DNA: TGTGCCAGCAGTCGGACAGGGGATCCCAAAAACATTCAGTACTTC; CDR3: CASSRTGDPKNIQYF
length: 14; J: TRBJ2-1; size: .; D: .; V: TRBV5-1; DNA: TGCGCCAGCAGGGGGGGCGGGAGAGCCGCGGAGCAGTTCTTC; CDR3: CASRGGGRAAEQFF
length: 15; J: TRBJ2-1; size: .; D: .; V: TRBV7-9; DNA: TGTGCCAGCAGCTTAACCGGGGGAACCTACAATGAGCAGTTCTTC; CDR3: CASSLTGGTYNEQFF
length: 13; J: TRBJ2-7; size: .; D: .; V: TRBV12-3/TRBV12-4; DNA: TGTGCCACCACCTACGCGGGCGGGGACGAGCAGTACTTC; CDR3: CATTYAGGDEQYF
length: 15; J: TRBJ2-7; size: .; D: .; V: TRBV4-2; DNA: TGTGCCAGCAGCCAAGATCTGGACGCGGGCCTCGAGCAGTACTTC; CDR3: CASSQDLDAGLEQYF
length: 14; J: TRBJ1-2; size: .; D: TRBD1; V: TRBV27; DNA: TGTGCCAGCAGTTGGGGTCGACAGGGGAATGGCTACACCTTC; CDR3: CASSWGRQGNGYTF
length: 16; J: TRBJ1-1; size: .; D: .; V: TRBV5-6; DNA: TGTGCCAGCAGCTTGTGGCAGGGGATCATGAACACTGAAGCTTTCTTT; CDR3: CASSLWQGIMNTEAFF
length: 12; J: TRBJ2-7; size: .; D: .; V: TRBV14; DNA: TGTGCCAGCAGCCAAGGAGAGGTCGAGCAGTACTTC; CDR3: CASSQGEVEQYF
length: 16; J: TRBJ1-2; size: .; D: TRBD1; V: TRBV6-1; DNA: TGTGCCAGCAGTGAGGGGGGGACAGGGGGCCATCGAGGCTACACCTTC; CDR3: CASSEGGTGGHRGYTF
length: 14; J: TRBJ1-5; size: .; D: .; V: TRBV30; DNA: TGTGCCTGGAGTGGATCGGGGTGGGAAGGGCCCCAGCATTTT; CDR3: CAWSGSGWEGPQHF
length: 15; J: TRBJ2-3; size: .; D: .; V: TRBV7-3; DNA: TGTGCCAGCAGCTTATTGGGCTCTTACTCAGATACGCAGTATTTT; CDR3: CASSLLGSYSDTQYF
length: 14; J: TRBJ2-2; size: few; D: .; V: TRBV9; DNA: TGTGCCAGCAGCGTAATTCGGGACACCGGGGAGCTGTTTTTT; CDR3: CASSVIRDTGELFF
length: 17; J: TRBJ2-3; size: .; D: .; V: TRBV7-9; DNA: TGTGCCAGCAGCTTAGCGCCTGTAGCGGACGAGGCAGATACGCAGTATTTT; CDR3: CASSLAPVADEADTQYF
length: 17; J: TRBJ2-1; size: once; D: .; V: TRBV19; DNA: TGTGCCAGTAGTCCCTACACGGGATCAATGGGGGGTAATGAGCAGTTCTTC; CDR3: CASSPYTGSMGGNEQFF
length: 16; J: TRBJ2-1; size: .; D: TRBD2; V: TRBV19; DNA: TGTGCCAGTACCCAAGAAGCGGGGAGATCCTACAATGAGCAGTTCTTC; CDR3: CASTQEAGRSYNEQFF
length: 19; J: TRBJ2-2; size: .; D: .; V: TRBV5-1; DNA: TGCGCCAGCAGCTTGGTCCCAGGGGGAGGAATCGCGAACACCGGGGAGCTGTTTTTT; CDR3: CASSLVPGGGIANTGELFF
length: 13; J: TRBJ1-1; size: .; D: TRBD1; V: TRBV19; DNA: TGTGCCAGTAGTTGGCAGGGGGGCACTGAAGCTTTCTTT; CDR3: CASSWQGGTEAFF
length: 16; J: TRBJ2-2; size: .; D: .; V: TRBV19; DNA: TGTGCCAGTACCAACCGGGAGTCACCTGACACCGGGGAGCTGTTTTTT; CDR3: CASTNRESPDTGELFF
length: 15; J: TRBJ2-2; size: .; D: .; V: TRBV7-6; DNA: TGTGCCAGCAGCTTAGAACAGGCAAACACCGGGGAGCTGTTTTTT; CDR3: CASSLEQANTGELFF
length: 14; J: TRBJ1-6; size: .; D: .; V: TRBV5-8; DNA: TGTGCCAGCAGCTTGGCGGGGTTTAATTCACCCCTCCACTTT; CDR3: CASSLAGFNSPLHF
length: 14; J: TRBJ2-3; size: .; D: TRBD2; V: TRBV11-3; DNA: TGTGCCAGCAGCTTAGAGGGACTAGCGGGGACGCAGTATTTT; CDR3: CASSLEGLAGTQYF
length: 15; J: TRBJ2-1; size: .; D: TRBD2; V: TRBV27; DNA: TGTGCCAGCAGTTTATTTAGCGGGAACTACAATGAGCAGTTCTTC; CDR3: CASSLFSGNYNEQFF
length: 13; J: TRBJ2-2; size: .; D: TRBD2; V: TRBV24-1; DNA: TGTGCCACCGCCAGCGGGAGGACCGGGGAGCTGTTTTTT; CDR3: CATASGRTGELFF
length: 14; J: TRBJ2-5; size: .; D: .; V: TRBV29-1; DNA: TGCAGCGCACAGAGAGGGATCGATCTCGAGACCCAGTACTTC; CDR3: CSAQRGIDLETQYF
length: 15; J: TRBJ2-7; size: .; D: .; V: TRBV7-2; DNA: TGTGCCAGCAGCCAGCAGGCATACCAAACCTACGAGCAGTACTTC; CDR3: CASSQQAYQTYEQYF
length: 16; J: TRBJ2-1; size: .; D: TRBD2; V: TRBV5-1; DNA: TGCGCCAGCAGCCCCTTAACTAGCGGGAGTTGGGATGAGCAGTTCTTC; CDR3: CASSPLTSGSWDEQFF
length: 14; J: TRBJ2-7; size: .; D: TRBD1; V: TRBV2; DNA: TGTGCCAGCACCTCGGCTCAGGGGGCTAACGAGCAGTACTTC; CDR3: CASTSAQGANEQYF
length: 13; J: TRBJ1-1; size: .; D: .; V: TRBV30; DNA: TGTGCCTGGAGTTCAGGGGCAGGGACTGAAGCTTTCTTT; CDR3: CAWSSGAGTEAFF
length: 15; J: TRBJ1-2; size: .; D: TRBD1; V: TRBV10-3; DNA: TGTGCCATCAGTGAATTAAACAGGGGGAACTATGGCTACACCTTC; CDR3: CAISELNRGNYGYTF
length: 15; J: TRBJ2-3; size: .; D: .; V: TRBV5-4; DNA: TGTGCCAGCAGCTTATGGGGGACTAGCACAGATACGCAGTATTTT; CDR3: CASSLWGTSTDTQYF
length: 15; J: TRBJ2-3; size: .; D: .; V: TRBV21-1; DNA: TGTGCCAGCAGCTACAGAGGGCCCTGCACAGATACGCAGTATTTT; CDR3: CASSYRGPCTDTQYF
length: 16; J: TRBJ2-3; size: once; D: .; V: TRBV6-4; DNA: TGTGCCAGCAGTGACTCCGGACAGCGTAGCACAGATACGCAGTATTTT; CDR3: CASSDSGQRSTDTQYF
length: 15; J: TRBJ1-1; size: once; D: TRBD1; V: TRBV9; DNA: TGTGCCAGCCGTCCAACCGGGACAGGGAATATTGAAGCTTTCTTT; CDR3: CASRPTGTGNIEAFF
length: 16; J: TRBJ1-2; size: .; D: .; V: TRBV3-1/TRBV3-2; DNA: TGTGCCAGCAGCCCGGGGCATATACAGGGTCTGCATGGCTACACCTTC; CDR3: CASSPGHIQGLHGYTF